Included here is one T cell receptor beta chain sequence, with context. Antigen: not known. The data were taken from a study of OX40 agonist ivuxolimab in advanced cancers. Study overall: People in dose escalation had one of these cancers: hepatocellular carcinoma, melanoma, renal cell or head and neck cancer. The study's findings and limits: CD8+ T cells showed, on average, more clonal expansion than CD4+ cells. Within 6 weeks, CD4+ and CD8+ blood T cells expanded clonally at 0.1 to 3.0 mg/kg.

The CDR3 covers 14 residues. V lost 4 bases and J 7 bases, leaving 15 bases between the germline ends. Per germline, CDR1 MGHRA and CDR2 YSYEKL. Clones were read by immunoSEQ multiplex PCR, and TCRdb kept only the in-frame ones, dropping some. The table shows tens of thousands of clones, with roughly 87% occurring only once. Specimen: CD4+ or CD8+ T cells sorted from blood, collected in a trial of the OX40 agonist ivuxolimab. V usage is TRBV4-1 and J usage is TRBJ2-3; a weak D match, TRBD2 (5 bases). The receptor comes from an adult with an advanced solid tumor such as melanoma, head and neck, liver or kidney cancer. The chain's CDR3 is CASSPGDVPNTQYF. CDR3 coding DNA: TGCGCCAGCAGCCCCGGGGATGTTCCGAATACGCAGTATTTT.